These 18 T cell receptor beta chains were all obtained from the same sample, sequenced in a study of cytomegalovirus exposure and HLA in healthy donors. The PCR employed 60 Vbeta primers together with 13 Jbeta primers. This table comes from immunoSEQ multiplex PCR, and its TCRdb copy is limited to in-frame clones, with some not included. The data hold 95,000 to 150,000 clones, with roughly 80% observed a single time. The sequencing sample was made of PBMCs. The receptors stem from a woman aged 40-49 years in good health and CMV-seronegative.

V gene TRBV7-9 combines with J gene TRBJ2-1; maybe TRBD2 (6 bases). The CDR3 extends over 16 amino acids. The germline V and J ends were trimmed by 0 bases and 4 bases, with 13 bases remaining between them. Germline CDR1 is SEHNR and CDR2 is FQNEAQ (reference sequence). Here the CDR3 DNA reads TGTGCCAGCAGCTTAGCGCGAGAGCGGGTATACAATGAGCAGTTCTTC. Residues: CASSLARERVYNEQFF.

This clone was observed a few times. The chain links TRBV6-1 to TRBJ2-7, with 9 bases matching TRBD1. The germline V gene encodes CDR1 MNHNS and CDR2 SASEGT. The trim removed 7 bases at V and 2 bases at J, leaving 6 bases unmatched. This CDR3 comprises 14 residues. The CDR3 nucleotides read TGTGCCAGCACGGCTCGACAGGGGGCCTACGAGCAGTACTTC. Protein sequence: CASTARQGAYEQYF.

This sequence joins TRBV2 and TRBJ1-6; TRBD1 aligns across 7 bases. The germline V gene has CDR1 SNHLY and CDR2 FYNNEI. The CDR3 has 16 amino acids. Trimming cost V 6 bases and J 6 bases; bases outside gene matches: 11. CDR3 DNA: TGTGCCAGCAGCGCCGGGACAGAGCGGTTTAATTCACCCCTCCACTTT. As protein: CASSAGTERFNSPLHF.

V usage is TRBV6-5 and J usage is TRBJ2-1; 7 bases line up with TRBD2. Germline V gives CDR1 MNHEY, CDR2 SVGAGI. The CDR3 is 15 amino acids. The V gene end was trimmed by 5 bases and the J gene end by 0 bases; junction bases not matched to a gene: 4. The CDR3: CASSLGGTSYNEQFF. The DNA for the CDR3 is TGTGCCAGCAGTCTCGGGGGGACCTCCTACAATGAGCAGTTCTTC.

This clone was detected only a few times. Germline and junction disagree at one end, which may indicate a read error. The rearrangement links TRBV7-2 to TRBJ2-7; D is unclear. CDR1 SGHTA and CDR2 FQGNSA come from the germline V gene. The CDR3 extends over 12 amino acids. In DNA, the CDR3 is TGTGCCAGCAGCTTAGTGGGCCTAACCCCCCTTTTC. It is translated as CASSLVGLTPLF. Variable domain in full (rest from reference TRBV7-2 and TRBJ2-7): GAGVSQSPSNKVTEKGKDVELRCDPISGHTALYWYRQSLGQGLEFLIYFQGNSAPDKSGLPSDRFSAERTGGSVSTLTIQRTQQEDSAVYLCASSLVGLTPLFGPGTRLTVT.

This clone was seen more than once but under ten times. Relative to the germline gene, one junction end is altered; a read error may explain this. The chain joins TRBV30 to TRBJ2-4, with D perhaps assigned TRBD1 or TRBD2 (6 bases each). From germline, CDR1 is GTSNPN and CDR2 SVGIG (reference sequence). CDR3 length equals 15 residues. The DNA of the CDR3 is TGTGCCGGGAGTGGGGGGCACTTAGCCAAAAACATTCAGTACTTC. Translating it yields CAGSGGHLAKNIQYF.

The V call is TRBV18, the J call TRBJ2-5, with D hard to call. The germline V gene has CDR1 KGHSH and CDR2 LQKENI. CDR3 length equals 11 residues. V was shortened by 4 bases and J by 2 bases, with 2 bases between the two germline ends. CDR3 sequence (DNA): TGTGCCAGCTCACTACAAGAGACCCAGTACTTC. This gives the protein CASSLQETQYF. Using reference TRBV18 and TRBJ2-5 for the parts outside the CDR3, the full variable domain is NAGVMQNPRHLVRRRGQEARLRCSPMKGHSHVYWYRQLPEEGLKFMVYLQKENIIDESGMPKERFSAEFPKEGPSILRIQQVVRGDSAAYFCASSLQETQYFGPGTRLLVL.

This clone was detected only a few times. CDR3 in DNA: TGCGCCAGCAGCTCCCCCGGGTATAATGAAAAACTGTTTTTT. Translation: CASSSPGYNEKLFF. The genes are TRBV4-1 and TRBJ1-4, with D unresolved. Looked up from germline, CDR1 is MGHRA and CDR2 is YSYEKL. Trimming took off 5 bases at V and 4 bases at J, with 11 bases between the two ends. The length of the CDR3 is 14 residues.

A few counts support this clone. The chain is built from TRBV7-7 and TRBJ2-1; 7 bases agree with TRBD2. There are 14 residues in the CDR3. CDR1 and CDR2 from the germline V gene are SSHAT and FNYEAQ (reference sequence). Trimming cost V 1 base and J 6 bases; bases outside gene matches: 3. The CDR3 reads CASSLVGGSNEQFF. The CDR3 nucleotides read TGTGCCAGCAGCTTAGTGGGGGGGAGCAATGAGCAGTTCTTC.

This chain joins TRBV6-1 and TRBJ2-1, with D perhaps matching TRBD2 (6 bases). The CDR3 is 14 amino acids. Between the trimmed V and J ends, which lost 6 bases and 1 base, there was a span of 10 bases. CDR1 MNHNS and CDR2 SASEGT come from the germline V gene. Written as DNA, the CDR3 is TGTGCCAGCAGGAGCGGGCATTCCTACAATGAGCAGTTCTTC. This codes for CASRSGHSYNEQFF.

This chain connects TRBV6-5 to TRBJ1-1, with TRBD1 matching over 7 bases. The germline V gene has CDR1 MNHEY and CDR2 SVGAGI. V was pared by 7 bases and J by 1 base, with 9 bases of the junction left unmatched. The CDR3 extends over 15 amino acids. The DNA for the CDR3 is TGTGCCAGCATAAGGGACAGTTCCCCGAACACTGAAGCTTTCTTT. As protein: CASIRDSSPNTEAFF.

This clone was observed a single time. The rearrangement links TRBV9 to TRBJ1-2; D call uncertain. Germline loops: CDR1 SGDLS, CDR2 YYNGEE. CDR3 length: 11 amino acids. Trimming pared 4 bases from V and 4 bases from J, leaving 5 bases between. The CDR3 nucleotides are TGTGCCAGCAGCCATTCCTATGGCTACACCTTC. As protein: CASSHSYGYTF.

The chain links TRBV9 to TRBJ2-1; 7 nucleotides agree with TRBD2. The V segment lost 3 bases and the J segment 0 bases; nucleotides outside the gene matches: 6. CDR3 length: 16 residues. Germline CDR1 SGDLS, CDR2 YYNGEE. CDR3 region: CASSGSGWSSYNEQFF. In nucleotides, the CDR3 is TGTGCCAGCAGCGGTAGCGGGTGGAGCTCCTACAATGAGCAGTTCTTC.

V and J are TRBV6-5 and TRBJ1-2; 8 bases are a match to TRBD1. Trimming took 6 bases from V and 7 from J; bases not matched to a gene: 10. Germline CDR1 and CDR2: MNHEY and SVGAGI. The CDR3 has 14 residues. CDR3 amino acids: CASSGGQGIFGYTF. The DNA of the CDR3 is TGTGCCAGCAGCGGAGGACAGGGAATCTTTGGCTACACCTTC.

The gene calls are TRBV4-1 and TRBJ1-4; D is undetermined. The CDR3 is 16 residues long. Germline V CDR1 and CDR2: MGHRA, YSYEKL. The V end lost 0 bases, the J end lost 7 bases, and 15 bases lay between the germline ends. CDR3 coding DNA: TGCGCCAGCAGCCAAGAAATCGAGTCCGATAGTGAAAAACTGTTTTTT. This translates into CASSQEIESDSEKLFF.

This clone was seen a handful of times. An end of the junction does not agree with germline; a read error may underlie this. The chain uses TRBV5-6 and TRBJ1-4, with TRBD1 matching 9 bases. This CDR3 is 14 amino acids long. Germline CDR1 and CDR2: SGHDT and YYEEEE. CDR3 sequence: CASSSGTGNAKLFF. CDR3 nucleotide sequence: TGTGCCAGCAGCTCCGGGACAGGGAATGCAAAACTGTTTTTT.

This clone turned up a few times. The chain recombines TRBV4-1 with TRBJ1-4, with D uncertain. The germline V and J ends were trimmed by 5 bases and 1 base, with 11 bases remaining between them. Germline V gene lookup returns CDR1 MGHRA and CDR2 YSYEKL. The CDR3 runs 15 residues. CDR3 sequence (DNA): TGCGCCAGCAGCATCCCGGGTGGAACTAATGAAAAACTGTTTTTT. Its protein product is CASSIPGGTNEKLFF.

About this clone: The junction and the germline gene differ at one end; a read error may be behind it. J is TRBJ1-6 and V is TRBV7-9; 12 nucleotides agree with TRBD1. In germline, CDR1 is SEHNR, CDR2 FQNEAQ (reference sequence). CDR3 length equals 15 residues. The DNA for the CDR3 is TGTTCCAGCAGCTTGGGGACAGGGGGCCATTCACCCCTCCACTTT. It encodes CSSSLGTGGHSPLHF.